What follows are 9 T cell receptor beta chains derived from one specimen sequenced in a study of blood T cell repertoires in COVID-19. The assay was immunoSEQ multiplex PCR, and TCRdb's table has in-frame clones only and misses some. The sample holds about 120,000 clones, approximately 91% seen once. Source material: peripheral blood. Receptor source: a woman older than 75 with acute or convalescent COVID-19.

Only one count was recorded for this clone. In DNA, the CDR3 is TGCGCCAGCAGCCAAGAGCAGCCGGGACTAATTTACAATGAGCAGTTCTTC. Amino acid sequence: CASSQEQPGLIYNEQFF. The J gene is TRBJ2-1, the V gene TRBV4-3, with 7 bases fitting TRBD2. The V segment lost 0 bases and the J segment 4 bases; nucleotides outside the gene matches: 9. The germline V gene has CDR1 LGHNA and CDR2 YSLEER. CDR3 length: 17 residues.

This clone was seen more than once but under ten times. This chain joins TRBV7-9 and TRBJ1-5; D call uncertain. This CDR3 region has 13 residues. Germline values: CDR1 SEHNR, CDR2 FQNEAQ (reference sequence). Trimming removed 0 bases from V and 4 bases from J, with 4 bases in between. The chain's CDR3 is CASSLAPNQPQHF. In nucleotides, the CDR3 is TGTGCCAGCAGCTTAGCCCCAAATCAGCCCCAGCATTTT.

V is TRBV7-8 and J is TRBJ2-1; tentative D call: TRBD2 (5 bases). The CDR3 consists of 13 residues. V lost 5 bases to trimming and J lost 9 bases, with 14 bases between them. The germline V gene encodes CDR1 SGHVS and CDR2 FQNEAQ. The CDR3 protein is CASSGGLSGEQFF. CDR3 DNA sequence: TGTGCCAGCAGCGGAGGCCTATCTGGTGAGCAGTTCTTC.

The CDR3 nucleotides read TGTGCCAGCAGGCAAGTTAGGAGCGGGGAGCTGTTTTTT. It translates to CASRQVRSGELFF. J is TRBJ2-2 and V is TRBV12-3 or TRBV12-4; D not certain. V was trimmed by 6 bases and J by 7 bases, leaving 12 bases between them. CDR3 length equals 13 residues.

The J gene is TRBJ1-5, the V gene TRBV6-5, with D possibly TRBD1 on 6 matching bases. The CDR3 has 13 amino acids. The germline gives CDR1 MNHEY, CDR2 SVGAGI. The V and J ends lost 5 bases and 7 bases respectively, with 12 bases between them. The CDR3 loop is CASSQTGGQPQHF. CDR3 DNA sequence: TGTGCCAGCAGTCAGACAGGTGGGCAGCCCCAGCATTTT.

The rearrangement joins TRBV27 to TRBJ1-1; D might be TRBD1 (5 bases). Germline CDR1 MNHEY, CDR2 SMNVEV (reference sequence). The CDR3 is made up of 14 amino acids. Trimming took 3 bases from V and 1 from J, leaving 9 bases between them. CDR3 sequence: CASSFLGANTEAFF. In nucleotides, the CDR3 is TGTGCCAGCAGTTTCCTAGGGGCGAACACTGAAGCTTTCTTT.

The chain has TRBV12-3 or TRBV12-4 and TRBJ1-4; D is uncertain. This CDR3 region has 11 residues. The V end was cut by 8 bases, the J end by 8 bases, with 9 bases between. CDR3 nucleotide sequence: TGTGCCAGCGGACTAGGGGAAAAACTGTTTTTT. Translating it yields CASGLGEKLFF.

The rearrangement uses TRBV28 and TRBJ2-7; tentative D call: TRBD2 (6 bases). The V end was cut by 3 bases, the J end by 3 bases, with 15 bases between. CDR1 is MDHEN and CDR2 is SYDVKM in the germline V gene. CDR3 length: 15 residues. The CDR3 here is CASSFDPGLNYEQYF. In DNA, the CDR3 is TGTGCCAGCAGTTTTGACCCGGGACTGAACTACGAGCAGTACTTC. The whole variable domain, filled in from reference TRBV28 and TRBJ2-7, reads DVKVTQSSRYLVKRTGEKVFLECVQDMDHENMFWYRQDPGLGLRLIYFSYDVKMKEKGDIPEGYSVSREKKERFSLILESASTNQTSMYLCASSFDPGLNYEQYFGPGTRLTVT.

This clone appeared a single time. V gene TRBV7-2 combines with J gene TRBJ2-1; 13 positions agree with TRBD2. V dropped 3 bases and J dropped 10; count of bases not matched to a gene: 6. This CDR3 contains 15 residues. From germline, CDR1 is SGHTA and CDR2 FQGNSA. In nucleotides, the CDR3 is TGTGCCAGCAGCTTCCAACTAGCGGGGGGGCGAGAGCAGTTCTTC. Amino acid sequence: CASSFQLAGGREQFF.